The 32 T cell receptor beta chains below were found in one sample sequenced in a study of regulatory T cells in long-lasting Graves disease. The time point: newly diagnosed GD, antithyroid drugs for less than 3 months. PBMC-derived RNA was used for the TCR library. Construction of the TCR beta libraries employed iRepertoire HTBI primers in conjunction with Arm-PCR of CDR3 regions. TCRdb re-called the multiplex PCR reads with MiXCR, one entry per CDR3 protein. The data show fewer than 500,000 distinct CDR3 sequences, 15% to 20% seen once. These same data were also listed under a study on T cells in Graves' hyperthyroidism and ophthalmopathy.

The specimen was peripheral blood mononuclear cells (PBMCs), collected at new diagnosis, from a patient treated with antithyroid drugs. These receptors were collected from a man aged 35 to 55 with Graves disease.

The CDR3: CATSDWGGGSNTGELFF. In nucleotides, the CDR3 is TGTGCCACCAGTGATTGGGGGGGTGGATCGAACACCGGGGAGCTGTTTTTT. The chain links TRBV24-1 to TRBJ2-2, with 7 bases identical to TRBD2. Germline CDR1 reads KGHDR; CDR2 reads SFDVKD. Trimming removed 2 bases from V and 0 bases from J; junction bases left unmatched: 5. The CDR3 consists of 17 residues.

About this clonotype: This likely traces to a read error, being one base from a far larger clone. The chain couples TRBV24-1 to TRBJ2-1; D may be TRBD2 (6 bases). This CDR3 comprises 15 residues. Germline V lookup: CDR1 KGHDR, CDR2 SFDVKD. Trimming shortened V by 3 bases and J by 0 bases, and 8 bases separated the two germline ends. The CDR3 is CATSDPGSSYNEQFF. Here the CDR3 DNA reads TGTGCCACCAGTGATCCCGGGAGCTCCTACAATGAGCAGTTCTTC.

In its sample, this clonotype was seen many times. The gene calls are TRBV28 and TRBJ2-7, with D maybe TRBD2 (5 bases). The CDR3 has 15 residues. Trimming took 0 bases from V and 7 from J, leaving 16 bases between them. Germline V lookup: CDR1 MDHEN, CDR2 SYDVKM. The CDR3 loop is CASSLWAGSGGEQYF. Here the CDR3 DNA reads TGTGCCAGCAGTTTATGGGCGGGTTCTGGTGGAGAGCAGTACTTC.

V gene TRBV28 combines with J gene TRBJ2-7; 7 bases are a match to TRBD2. Germline-derived CDR1 and CDR2 are MDHEN and SYDVKM. V lost 5 bases, J lost 6 bases, and 13 bases stayed unmatched. This CDR3 contains 15 residues. CDR3 loop: CASSPTGRERGEQYF. CDR3 sequence (DNA): TGTGCCAGCAGTCCCACTGGGCGGGAGAGGGGCGAGCAGTACTTC. Supplemented by reference TRBV28 and TRBJ2-7, the full variable domain reads DVKVTQSSRYLVKRTGEKVFLECVQDMDHENMFWYRQDPGLGLRLIYFSYDVKMKEKGDIPEGYSVSREKKERFSLILESASTNQTSMYLCASSPTGRERGEQYFGPGTRLTVT.

DNA for the CDR3: TGTGCCAGCAGCCCGGTCTTTGCGAACACTGAAGCTTTCTTT. It specifies CASSPVFANTEAFF. This sequence joins TRBV11-3 and TRBJ1-1; D unclear. Trimming left V 5 bases short and J 1 base short, with 11 bases between. The CDR3 is 14 residues long. CDR1 and CDR2 (germline): SGHNT, YENEEA.

There are a few counts of this clonotype. The chain's CDR3 is CASSEGPGAQETQYF. The CDR3 DNA reads as TGTGCCAGCAGTGAAGGTCCAGGGGCCCAAGAGACCCAGTACTTC. This chain uses TRBV6-1 with TRBJ2-5; D may be TRBD1 (6 bases). CDR1 and CDR2 (germline): MNHNS, SASEGT. V lost 1 base and J lost 1, with 10 bases in between. The CDR3 is made up of 15 amino acids.

This chain joins TRBV30 and TRBJ2-3; no definite D call. Deletions cut 2 bases from V and 4 bases from J, with 13 bases between. The CDR3 extends over 14 amino acids. Germline assignment: CDR1 GTSNPN and CDR2 SVGIG (reference sequence). The CDR3 nucleotides read TGTGCCTGGAGTACGGGTCTTTCCGCAGATACGCAGTATTTT. This translates into CAWSTGLSADTQYF.

The chain has TRBV29-1 and TRBJ2-3, with TRBD2 matching 8 bases. The DNA end is more similar to TRBJ2-5, so the J call may be wrong. The CDR3 runs to 13 residues. Germline V CDR1 and CDR2: SQVTM, ANQGSEA. This CDR3 is CSVEAGGPETQYF. CDR3 sequence (DNA): TGCAGCGTTGAAGCGGGAGGGCCGGAGACCCAGTACTTC.

This clonotype was detected only a few times. Since no conserved phenylalanine or tryptophan closes the CDR3, a read error is the likely cause. It is unclear where the CDR3 begins or ends on the DNA, so no DNA is shown, and the CDR3 is as TCRdb lists it. This chain joins TRBV5-1 and TRBJ2-3; TRBD2 is the table's D call and was not checked against the DNA. A total of 12 residues make up the CDR3, ends included. The germline gives CDR1 SGHRS, CDR2 YFSETQ. The CDR3 sequence is CASSSATSGTLE.

A note on this clonotype: Possible read error: a much larger clone is one base away. The rearrangement links TRBV20-1 to TRBJ2-4; 7 bases agree with TRBD2. The CDR3 sequence is 15 residues long. Trimming cost V 5 bases and J 13 bases; bases outside gene matches: 20. From germline, CDR1 is DFQATT and CDR2 SNEGSKA (reference sequence). This chain's CDR3 is CSAVGGGGVINEQYF. The CDR3 nucleotides are TGCAGTGCTGTCGGTGGGGGAGGGGTGATCAATGAGCAGTACTTC.

This clonotype occurred many times. The chain is built from TRBV30 and TRBJ2-2, with a possible D match to TRBD2 (6 bases). V was clipped by 2 bases and J by 8 bases, with 12 bases between them. Germline values: CDR1 GTSNPN, CDR2 SVGIG (reference sequence). The CDR3 is made up of 13 amino acids. In nucleotides, the CDR3 is TGTGCCTGGAGTCGGCTCGGGAGAGGGGAGCTGTTTTTT. Protein sequence: CAWSRLGRGELFF.

This clonotype came up a few times. This chain connects TRBV2 to TRBJ2-5, with D unclear. CDR3 length: 13 residues. Per the germline V gene, CDR1 is SNHLY and CDR2 is FYNNEI. V lost 6 bases and J lost 9, with 17 bases in between. This chain's CDR3 is CASRETGIGPQYF. DNA of the CDR3: TGTGCCAGCAGGGAGACTGGCATCGGGCCCCAGTACTTC.

Only a few counts were recorded for this clonotype. The chain employs TRBV7-3 and TRBJ2-1; 8 bases agree with TRBD2. The germline CDR1 and CDR2 sequences are SGHTA and FQGTGA. The V segment lost 3 bases and the J segment 6 bases; nucleotides outside the gene matches: 4. The CDR3 contains 14 residues. The CDR3 DNA follows: TGTGCCAGCAGCTTCCGGGGGGGGGCCAATGAGCAGTTCTTC. Its translation: CASSFRGGANEQFF.

Only a few counts were recorded for this clonotype. The rearrangement links TRBV20-1 to TRBJ2-1; TRBD2 matches at 13 bases. The CDR3 sequence is 16 residues long. In germline, CDR1 is DFQATT, CDR2 SNEGSKA (reference sequence). V lost 3 bases to trimming and J lost 6 bases; unmatched junction nucleotides: 8. CDR3 amino acids: CSAREGGTSGTNEQFF. CDR3 sequence (DNA): TGCAGTGCTAGGGAGGGCGGGACTAGCGGGACCAATGAGCAGTTCTTC.

The chain carries TRBV12-3 or TRBV12-4 and TRBJ2-7, with unresolved D. Trimming removed 3 bases at V and 2 bases at J, with 8 bases between. The CDR3 runs to 13 residues. CDR3 protein: CASSFPDPYEQYF. The DNA of the CDR3 is TGTGCCAGCAGTTTCCCCGACCCCTACGAGCAGTACTTC.

At least ten counts were recorded for this clonotype. The J gene is TRBJ2-1, the V gene TRBV6-2 or TRBV6-3, with 13 bases lining up with TRBD2. The CDR3 sequence is 13 residues long. Germline V gene lookup returns CDR1 MNHEY and CDR2 SVGEGT. V shed 9 bases and J 5 bases; nucleotides not matched to a gene: 1. CDR3 nucleotides: TGTGCCAGGGGACTAGCGGGAAACAATGAGCAGTTCTTC. Protein sequence: CARGLAGNNEQFF.

This clonotype was detected ten times or more. The J gene is TRBJ2-7, the V gene TRBV28, with TRBD1 identical over 9 bases. This CDR3 contains 18 residues. V dropped 2 bases and J dropped 0; count of bases not matched to a gene: 11. Per germline, CDR1 MDHEN and CDR2 SYDVKM. The CDR3 loop reads CASSLGTGLTLSSYEQYF. The CDR3 DNA is TGTGCCAGCAGTTTAGGGACAGGGCTTACCTTGAGCTCCTACGAGCAGTACTTC. The whole variable domain, filled in from reference TRBV28 and TRBJ2-7, reads DVKVTQSSRYLVKRTGEKVFLECVQDMDHENMFWYRQDPGLGLRLIYFSYDVKMKEKGDIPEGYSVSREKKERFSLILESASTNQTSMYLCASSLGTGLTLSSYEQYFGPGTRLTVT.

This clonotype was observed at least ten times. The V gene is TRBV20-1, the J gene TRBJ2-5, with 10 nucleotides matching TRBD2. The CDR3 covers 14 residues. The junction had 2 bases not matched to a gene; V was cut back by 0 bases and J by 4 bases. The germline V gene has CDR1 DFQATT and CDR2 SNEGSKA (reference sequence). CDR3 in amino acids: CSAREASGRETQYF. The CDR3 DNA sequence: TGCAGTGCTAGAGAGGCTAGCGGGAGAGAGACCCAGTACTTC.

This chain links TRBV30 with TRBJ2-3, with TRBD2 matching 9 bases. V shed 3 bases, J shed 5 bases, and the junction held 9 bases outside the gene matches. CDR1 and CDR2 from the germline V gene are GTSNPN and SVGIG (reference sequence). CDR3 size: 15 residues. The CDR3 spells CAWRWAQREVDTQYF. The CDR3 DNA is TGTGCCTGGAGGTGGGCCCAGCGGGAGGTAGATACGCAGTATTTT.

This clonotype was counted at least ten times. This chain links TRBV10-3 with TRBJ2-7; 13 nucleotides match TRBD2. J gave up 3 bases and V 10 bases, and 6 bases lay outside the gene matches. This CDR3 has 14 amino acids. Per the germline V gene, CDR1 is ENHRY and CDR2 is SYGVKD. The CDR3 region has the DNA TGTGCCAGTACTAGCGGGAGGGGACACTACGAGCAGTACTTC. Residues: CASTSGRGHYEQYF.

This clonotype was counted ten times or more. The rearrangement joins TRBV5-1 to TRBJ2-2; D remains ambiguous. Per the germline V gene, CDR1 is SGHRS and CDR2 is YFSETQ. The CDR3 totals 12 residues. The V and J ends lost 3 bases and 10 bases respectively, with 10 bases between them. The CDR3 region has the DNA TGCGCCAGCAGCTCTACCACTCCGGAGCTGTTTTTT. It encodes CASSSTTPELFF.

A word on this clonotype: This is likely an artifact of a read error, given a far larger clone one base away. This chain uses TRBV11-2 with TRBJ2-3; TRBD1 aligns across 10 bases. The end of the DNA fits TRBJ2-7 better, so the J call may be wrong. The CDR3 totals 16 residues. The germline gives CDR1 SGHAT, CDR2 FQNNGV. In DNA, the CDR3 is TGTGCCAGCAGCCGGGACAGGGGAAAGTACTACAATGAGCAGTACTTC. Translation gives CASSRDRGKYYNEQYF.

This clonotype was recorded many times. The chain carries TRBV6-5 and TRBJ1-3, with D perhaps TRBD1 (5 bases). Between the trimmed V and J ends, which lost 2 bases and 0 bases, there was a span of 8 bases. The CDR3 covers 15 residues. Germline V gene lookup returns CDR1 MNHEY and CDR2 SVGAGI. The CDR3 DNA sequence: TGTGCCAGCAGTTACACAGGTAGCTCTGGAAACACCATATATTTT. This codes for CASSYTGSSGNTIYF.

This chain links TRBV12-3 or TRBV12-4 with TRBJ1-2, with 7 bases identical to TRBD1. The CDR3 sequence is 14 residues long. V shed 0 bases and J 4 bases; nucleotides not matched to a gene: 2. The CDR3 protein is CASSLAQGVYGYTF. The DNA of the CDR3 is TGTGCCAGCAGTTTAGCCCAGGGGGTCTATGGCTACACCTTC.

The chain combines TRBV19 with TRBJ2-2, with a possible D match to TRBD1 (6 bases). The germline gives CDR1 LNHDA, CDR2 SQIVND (reference sequence). This CDR3 spans 14 amino acids. The V end was cut by 1 base, the J end by 5 bases, with 8 bases between. CDR3 amino acids: CASSIAGQTGELFF. The CDR3 bases are TGTGCCAGTAGTATAGCCGGACAGACCGGGGAGCTGTTTTTT.

Many counts were recorded for this clonotype. V is TRBV12-3 or TRBV12-4 and J is TRBJ2-1; the D is unclear. Trimming removed 3 bases at V and 7 bases at J, with 13 bases between. CDR3 length: 14 amino acids. The CDR3 DNA reads as TGTGCCAGCAGTTTCTCTCTAGACACGAATGAGCAGTTCTTC. It yields the protein CASSFSLDTNEQFF.

This clonotype came up many times. The chain couples TRBV6-2 or TRBV6-3 to TRBJ2-1; 8 positions match TRBD1. The germline CDR1 and CDR2 sequences are MNHEY and SVGEGT. The CDR3 is 15 amino acids. V shed 4 bases, J shed 9 bases, and the junction held 11 bases outside the gene matches. CDR3 in DNA: TGTGCCAGCAGTTCTTGGACAGGGCCCTCCCCTGAGCAGTTCTTC. This sequence encodes CASSSWTGPSPEQFF.

At least ten counts were recorded for this clonotype. This sequence joins TRBV20-1 and TRBJ2-5, with 10 positions matching TRBD2. Trimming cost V 1 base and J 1 base; bases outside gene matches: 6. The CDR3 length is 16 residues. CDR1 and CDR2 from the germline V gene are DFQATT and SNEGSKA (reference sequence). DNA for the CDR3: TGCAGTGCTAGAGGGACGGGACTAGCGCGCCAAGAGACCCAGTACTTC. Translated: CSARGTGLARQETQYF.

This clonotype was recorded at least ten times. The rearrangement uses TRBV7-2 and TRBJ2-7; 10 nucleotides align to TRBD2. Trimming took 1 base from V and 2 from J; bases not matched to a gene: 2. Germline V CDR1 and CDR2: SGHTA, FQGNSA. The CDR3 runs 15 residues. CDR3 residues: CASSLELAGTYEQYF. CDR3 DNA: TGTGCCAGCAGCTTAGAACTAGCGGGAACCTACGAGCAGTACTTC.

This clonotype occurred many times. This chain links TRBV2 with TRBJ2-7; a possible D gene is TRBD2 (6 bases). Trimming removed 11 bases at V and 1 base at J, with 15 bases between. Germline-derived CDR1 and CDR2 are SNHLY and FYNNEI. The CDR3 is 13 amino acids. The CDR3 here is CASASGSSYEQYF. CDR3 sequence (DNA): TGTGCCTCGGCCAGCGGGTCGTCCTACGAGCAGTACTTC. Using reference TRBV2 and TRBJ2-7 for the parts outside the CDR3, the full variable domain is EPEVTQTPSHQVTQMGQEVILRCVPISNHLYFYWYRQILGQKVEFLVSFYNNEISEKSEIFDDQFSVERPDGSNFTLKIRSTKLEDSAMYFCASASGSSYEQYFGPGTRLTVT.

This clonotype showed up many times. The chain is built from TRBV5-1 and TRBJ1-2, with a weak D call TRBD1 (5 bases). The CDR3 contains 14 residues. Germline V gene lookup returns CDR1 SGHRS and CDR2 YFSETQ. With 4 bases removed from V and 2 bases from J, the gap between germline ends came to 12 bases. The CDR3 sequence: CASSVGTANYGYTF. CDR3 sequence (DNA): TGCGCCAGCAGCGTAGGGACGGCCAACTATGGCTACACCTTC.

This clonotype showed up many times. The rearrangement joins TRBV24-1 to TRBJ2-1, with D unresolved. From germline, CDR1 is KGHDR and CDR2 SFDVKD. V gave up 4 bases and J gave up 10 bases, with 10 bases separating them. This CDR3 has 12 residues. The CDR3 loop reads CATSDELGEQFF. The CDR3 bases are TGTGCCACCAGTGACGAGTTAGGGGAGCAGTTCTTC.